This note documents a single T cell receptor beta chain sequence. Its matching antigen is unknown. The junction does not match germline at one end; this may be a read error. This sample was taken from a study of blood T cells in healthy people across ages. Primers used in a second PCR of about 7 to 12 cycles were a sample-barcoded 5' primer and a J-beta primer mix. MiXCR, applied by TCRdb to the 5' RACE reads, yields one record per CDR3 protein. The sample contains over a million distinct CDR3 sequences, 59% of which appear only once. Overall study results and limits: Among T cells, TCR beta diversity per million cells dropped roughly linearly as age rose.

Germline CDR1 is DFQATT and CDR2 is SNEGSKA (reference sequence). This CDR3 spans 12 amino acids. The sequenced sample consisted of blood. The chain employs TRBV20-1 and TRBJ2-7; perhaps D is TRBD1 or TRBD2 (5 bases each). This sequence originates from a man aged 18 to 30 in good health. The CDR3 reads CSARVWGNEQYF. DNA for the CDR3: TGTAGTGCTAGAGTGTGGGGGAACGAGCAGTACTTC.